This is a list of T cell receptor beta chains from one sample in a study of cytomegalovirus exposure and HLA in healthy donors. Profiled with immunoSEQ multiplex PCR; TCRdb holds only in-frame clones, not every one. The sample includes about 200,000 clones, approximately 80% of them seen just once. The sample consisted of PBMCs. The receptors stem from a girl between 5 and 17 years old in good health and CMV-seronegative. Both conserved end residues are part of each CDR3. The D gene is left open where the match is weak. Some rows mark clone size as missing; the rest say once, few, many or name a class of expanded clone.

d_gene: TRBD1; v_gene: TRBV6-1; j_gene: TRBJ2-7; abundance: once; CDR3aa: CASGQGYEQYF; CDR3nt: TGTGCCAGCGGACAGGGGTACGAGCAGTACTTC
d_gene: .; v_gene: TRBV13; j_gene: TRBJ2-7; abundance: .; CDR3aa: CASSPGRGEQYF; CDR3nt: TGTGCCAGCAGCCCTGGTAGAGGCGAGCAGTACTTC
d_gene: .; v_gene: TRBV19; j_gene: TRBJ1-6; abundance: .; CDR3aa: CASSIPLQGGVDSPLHF; CDR3nt: TGTGCCAGTAGTATCCCGCTACAGGGTGGGGTTGATTCACCCCTCCACTTT
d_gene: TRBD1; v_gene: TRBV29-1; j_gene: TRBJ1-1; abundance: .; CDR3aa: CSVPGQGAHTEAFF; CDR3nt: TGCAGCGTACCGGGACAGGGGGCGCACACTGAAGCTTTCTTT
d_gene: .; v_gene: TRBV29-1; j_gene: TRBJ1-2; abundance: .; CDR3aa: CSAQKVYRDYGYTF; CDR3nt: TGCAGCGCCCAGAAAGTCTACAGGGACTATGGCTACACCTTC
d_gene: .; v_gene: TRBV5-1; j_gene: TRBJ2-7; abundance: .; CDR3aa: CASSLPGVHYEQYF; CDR3nt: TGCGCCAGCAGCTTGCCGGGGGTCCACTACGAGCAGTACTTC
d_gene: .; v_gene: TRBV28; j_gene: TRBJ1-4; abundance: .; CDR3aa: CASSSFPGWEGNEKLFF; CDR3nt: TGTGCCAGCAGCTCATTCCCCGGGTGGGAGGGTAATGAAAAACTGTTTTTT
d_gene: .; v_gene: TRBV7-8; j_gene: TRBJ1-2; abundance: .; CDR3aa: CATDQGSDGYTF; CDR3nt: TGTGCCACCGACCAGGGATCCGATGGCTACACCTTC
d_gene: .; v_gene: TRBV30; j_gene: TRBJ1-1; abundance: .; CDR3aa: CAWSGGGNAFF; CDR3nt: TGTGCCTGGAGTGGGGGAGGGAATGCTTTCTTT
d_gene: TRBD1; v_gene: TRBV27; j_gene: TRBJ1-6; abundance: .; CDR3aa: CASSPDRGLHTAGYNSPLHF; CDR3nt: TGTGCCAGCAGTCCGGACAGGGGGCTGCATACTGCGGGTTATAATTCACCCCTCCACTTT
d_gene: .; v_gene: TRBV10-3; j_gene: TRBJ1-1; abundance: once; CDR3aa: CAIAGAMNTEAFF; CDR3nt: TGTGCCATCGCAGGGGCCATGAACACTGAAGCTTTCTTT
d_gene: TRBD1; v_gene: TRBV6-5; j_gene: TRBJ1-2; abundance: few; CDR3aa: CASRRSWTGHGYTF; CDR3nt: TGTGCCAGCAGAAGGTCCTGGACAGGGCATGGCTACACCTTC
d_gene: .; v_gene: TRBV2; j_gene: TRBJ1-2; abundance: .; CDR3aa: CASTPGASYTF; CDR3nt: TGTGCCAGCACCCCCGGAGCGAGCTACACCTTC
d_gene: .; v_gene: TRBV5-8; j_gene: TRBJ2-7; abundance: .; CDR3aa: CASRPGGTVGYEQYF; CDR3nt: TGTGCCAGCAGACCGGGGGGGACAGTCGGCTACGAGCAGTACTTC
d_gene: TRBD2; v_gene: TRBV28; j_gene: TRBJ2-7; abundance: .; CDR3aa: CASSISGFSTAGGAYGQYF; CDR3nt: TGTGCCAGCAGTATCTCGGGTTTCTCGACGGCGGGAGGGGCCTACGGGCAGTACTTC
d_gene: TRBD2; v_gene: TRBV27; j_gene: TRBJ2-7; abundance: .; CDR3aa: CASSLTSGGSYEQYF; CDR3nt: TGTGCCAGCAGCCTAACTAGCGGGGGCTCCTACGAGCAGTACTTC
d_gene: .; v_gene: TRBV19; j_gene: TRBJ2-2; abundance: .; CDR3aa: CASSIDRNTGELFF; CDR3nt: TGTGCCAGTAGTATCGACAGGAACACCGGGGAGCTGTTTTTT
d_gene: .; v_gene: TRBV19; j_gene: TRBJ2-7; abundance: once; CDR3aa: CASSIGTGSVRGEQYF; CDR3nt: TGTGCCAGTAGTATTGGAACAGGGTCTGTTCGGGGCGAGCAGTACTTC
d_gene: .; v_gene: TRBV5-5; j_gene: TRBJ2-7; abundance: .; CDR3aa: CASTYSGAYEQYF; CDR3nt: TGTGCCAGCACCTATTCAGGGGCGTACGAGCAGTACTTC
d_gene: TRBD1; v_gene: TRBV4-1; j_gene: TRBJ2-7; abundance: .; CDR3aa: CASSLTQGADGQYF; CDR3nt: TGCGCCAGCAGCCTCACACAGGGGGCGGACGGGCAGTACTTC
d_gene: TRBD1; v_gene: TRBV7-2; j_gene: TRBJ1-1; abundance: .; CDR3aa: CASSFRTGNTEAFF; CDR3nt: TGTGCCAGCAGCTTCAGGACAGGCAACACTGAAGCTTTCTTT
d_gene: TRBD1; v_gene: TRBV7-8; j_gene: TRBJ1-2; abundance: .; CDR3aa: CASSFGGTGPSYGYTF; CDR3nt: TGTGCCAGCAGCTTTGGTGGGACAGGACCCTCCTATGGCTACACCTTC
d_gene: .; v_gene: TRBV11-2; j_gene: TRBJ2-7; abundance: .; CDR3aa: CASSLDPGLYYEQYF; CDR3nt: TGTGCCAGCAGCTTAGATCCGGGACTGTATTACGAGCAGTACTTC
d_gene: .; v_gene: TRBV7-2; j_gene: TRBJ1-4; abundance: few; CDR3aa: CASSPTGFEEKLFF; CDR3nt: TGTGCCAGCAGCCCCACAGGGTTCGAAGAAAAACTGTTTTTT
d_gene: .; v_gene: TRBV7-3; j_gene: TRBJ2-2; abundance: .; CDR3aa: CASSPRYTGELFF; CDR3nt: TGTGCCAGCAGCCCTAGGTACACCGGGGAGCTGTTTTTT
d_gene: TRBD1; v_gene: TRBV4-2; j_gene: TRBJ2-5; abundance: .; CDR3aa: CASSPDRGSQETQYF; CDR3nt: TGTGCCAGCAGCCCTGACAGGGGGTCCCAAGAGACCCAGTACTTC
d_gene: .; v_gene: TRBV11-2; j_gene: TRBJ1-4; abundance: .; CDR3aa: CASSSRETNEKLFF; CDR3nt: TGTGCCAGCAGCTCCAGGGAAACTAATGAAAAACTGTTTTTT
d_gene: TRBD2; v_gene: TRBV28; j_gene: TRBJ2-7; abundance: .; CDR3aa: CASSLFIGLAGLTYEQYF; CDR3nt: TGTGCCAGCAGTTTATTTATCGGGCTAGCGGGACTGACCTACGAGCAGTACTTC
d_gene: TRBD1; v_gene: TRBV7-3; j_gene: TRBJ1-4; abundance: .; CDR3aa: CASSPRDRETGANEKLFF; CDR3nt: TGTGCCAGCAGCCCTCGAGACAGGGAAACAGGAGCTAATGAAAAACTGTTTTTT
d_gene: TRBD2; v_gene: TRBV7-6; j_gene: TRBJ2-1; abundance: .; CDR3aa: CASSLASGMSYNEQFF; CDR3nt: TGTGCCAGCAGCTTAGCAAGCGGGATGTCCTACAATGAGCAGTTCTTC
d_gene: .; v_gene: TRBV7-9; j_gene: TRBJ2-7; abundance: .; CDR3aa: CASSLKGHTYEQYF; CDR3nt: TGTGCCAGCAGCTTGAAGGGACACACCTACGAGCAGTACTTC
d_gene: .; v_gene: TRBV7-9; j_gene: TRBJ2-1; abundance: .; CDR3aa: CASELGAGVHEQFF; CDR3nt: TGTGCCAGTGAGCTGGGGGCGGGGGTCCATGAGCAGTTCTTC
d_gene: .; v_gene: TRBV30; j_gene: TRBJ1-4; abundance: .; CDR3aa: CAWGEGRAFGEKLFF; CDR3nt: TGTGCCTGGGGTGAAGGCAGGGCCTTTGGTGAAAAACTGTTTTTT
d_gene: .; v_gene: TRBV6-1; j_gene: TRBJ1-6; abundance: .; CDR3aa: CASRPDRNSPLHF; CDR3nt: TGTGCCAGCAGACCGGACAGAAATTCACCCCTCCACTTT
d_gene: TRBD1; v_gene: TRBV19; j_gene: TRBJ1-2; abundance: .; CDR3aa: CASSGQGVGTYGYTF; CDR3nt: TGTGCCAGTAGTGGACAGGGGGTCGGGACCTATGGCTACACCTTC
d_gene: TRBD2; v_gene: TRBV28; j_gene: TRBJ2-1; abundance: .; CDR3aa: CASSSIAGGPRPQFF; CDR3nt: TGTGCCAGCAGTTCAATAGCGGGAGGGCCTAGGCCGCAGTTCTTC
d_gene: .; v_gene: TRBV9; j_gene: TRBJ2-7; abundance: .; CDR3aa: CASSFTPGGAEQYF; CDR3nt: TGTGCCAGCAGCTTTACCCCTGGCGGTGCCGAGCAGTACTTC
d_gene: TRBD2; v_gene: TRBV13; j_gene: TRBJ2-7; abundance: once; CDR3aa: CASSLGGRGYEQYF; CDR3nt: TGTGCCAGCAGCTTAGGGGGGAGGGGCTACGAGCAGTACTTC
d_gene: TRBD1; v_gene: TRBV6-5; j_gene: TRBJ1-1; abundance: .; CDR3aa: CASRNPGQGNTEAFF; CDR3nt: TGTGCCAGCAGAAACCCGGGACAGGGGAACACTGAAGCTTTCTTT
d_gene: .; v_gene: TRBV25-1; j_gene: TRBJ2-5; abundance: .; CDR3aa: CASSGGDRRETQYF; CDR3nt: TGTGCCAGCAGTGGGGGGGACCGACGGGAGACCCAGTACTTC
d_gene: TRBD2; v_gene: TRBV5-1; j_gene: TRBJ2-1; abundance: .; CDR3aa: CASSWASAGGYNEQFF; CDR3nt: TGCGCCAGCAGCTGGGCTTCAGCGGGAGGTTACAATGAGCAGTTCTTC
d_gene: .; v_gene: TRBV28; j_gene: TRBJ1-2; abundance: .; CDR3aa: CASSLNGLLHGYTF; CDR3nt: TGTGCCAGCAGTTTAAATGGACTCTTGCATGGCTACACCTTC
d_gene: .; v_gene: TRBV6-5; j_gene: TRBJ1-1; abundance: .; CDR3aa: CASSRRGMNTEAFF; CDR3nt: TGTGCCAGCAGTAGAAGGGGCATGAACACTGAAGCTTTCTTT
d_gene: .; v_gene: TRBV6-1; j_gene: TRBJ2-1; abundance: .; CDR3aa: CASSETSAYNEQFF; CDR3nt: TGTGCCAGCAGTGAAACGAGCGCTTACAATGAGCAGTTCTTC
d_gene: .; v_gene: TRBV28; j_gene: TRBJ1-4; abundance: .; CDR3aa: CASSLGGNEKLFF; CDR3nt: TGTGCCAGCAGTTTGGGGGGTAATGAAAAACTGTTTTTT
d_gene: TRBD1; v_gene: TRBV7-9; j_gene: TRBJ2-7; abundance: .; CDR3aa: CASSLFGDRDLGYEQYF; CDR3nt: TGTGCCAGCAGCTTATTTGGGGACAGGGATCTTGGCTACGAGCAGTACTTC
d_gene: .; v_gene: TRBV5-6; j_gene: TRBJ2-7; abundance: .; CDR3aa: CASSFLSYEQYF; CDR3nt: TGTGCCAGCAGCTTTTTGTCATACGAGCAGTACTTC
d_gene: .; v_gene: TRBV9; j_gene: TRBJ1-2; abundance: .; CDR3aa: CASSVAGTSGGYTF; CDR3nt: TGTGCCAGCAGCGTAGCCGGGACTTCGGGTGGCTACACCTTC
d_gene: TRBD1; v_gene: TRBV19; j_gene: TRBJ2-2; abundance: .; CDR3aa: CASTGQGTGELFF; CDR3nt: TGTGCCAGTACCGGACAGGGGACCGGGGAGCTGTTTTTT
d_gene: .; v_gene: TRBV5-1; j_gene: TRBJ2-2; abundance: .; CDR3aa: CASSPPQRSPNGELFF; CDR3nt: TGCGCCAGCAGCCCCCCTCAAAGGAGCCCCAACGGGGAGCTGTTTTTT
d_gene: .; v_gene: TRBV6-7; j_gene: TRBJ1-2; abundance: .; CDR3aa: CASSFYRLYGYTF; CDR3nt: TGTGCCAGCAGTTTCTACAGGCTTTATGGCTACACCTTC